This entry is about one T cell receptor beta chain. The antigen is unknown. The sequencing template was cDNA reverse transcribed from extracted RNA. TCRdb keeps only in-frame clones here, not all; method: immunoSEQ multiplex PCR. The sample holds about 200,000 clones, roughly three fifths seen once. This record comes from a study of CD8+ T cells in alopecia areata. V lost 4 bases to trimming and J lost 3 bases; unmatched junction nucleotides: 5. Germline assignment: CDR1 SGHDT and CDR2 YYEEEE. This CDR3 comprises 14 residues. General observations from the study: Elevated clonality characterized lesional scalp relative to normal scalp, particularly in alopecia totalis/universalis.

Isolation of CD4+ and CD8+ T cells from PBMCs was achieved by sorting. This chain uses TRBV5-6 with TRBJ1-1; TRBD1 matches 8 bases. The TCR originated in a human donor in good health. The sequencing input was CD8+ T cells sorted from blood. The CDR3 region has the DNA TGTGCCAGCAGCCTGACAGGGGCCGACACTGAAGCTTTCTTT. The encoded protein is CASSLTGADTEAFF.